A single sample is the source of the 14 T cell receptor beta chains below, sequenced in a study of blood T cell repertoires in COVID-19. Method: immunoSEQ multiplex PCR; TCRdb's copy keeps in-frame clones and lacks some. The data show over 250,000 clones, over 65% seen once. The sample consisted of peripheral blood. These receptors were obtained from a woman older than 75 with acute or convalescent COVID-19.

Concerning this clone itself: A junction boundary mismatches the germline segment, possibly from a read error. The chain joins TRBV20-1 to TRBJ2-1, with a weak D call TRBD2 (5 bases). The CDR3 covers 8 residues. The V gene's germline CDR1 is DFQATT and CDR2 SNEGSKA (reference sequence). The CDR3 spells CSARAGIF. The CDR3 DNA is TGCAGTGCTAGAGCCGGGATCTTC.

J is TRBJ2-7 and V is TRBV5-6; tentative D call: TRBD2 (6 bases). This CDR3 is built from 11 residues. V dropped 3 bases and J dropped 5 bases, with 6 bases sitting between them. Germline V gives CDR1 SGHDT, CDR2 YYEEEE. The CDR3 protein is CASSWGDEQYF. The CDR3 coding sequence is TGTGCCAGCAGCTGGGGGGACGAGCAGTACTTC.

This CDR3 reads CASSQVRSSGNNEQFF. CDR3 DNA: TGTGCCAGCAGCCAAGTGAGGTCTAGCGGGAACAATGAGCAGTTCTTC. This sequence joins TRBV4-2 and TRBJ2-1, with 9 positions matching TRBD2. CDR1 LGHNA and CDR2 YNFKEQ come from the germline V gene. This CDR3 has 16 residues. V was clipped by 1 base and J by 5 bases; unmatched bases: 6.

The chain joins TRBV3-1 (or the pseudogene TRBV3-2) to TRBJ1-2; 8 nucleotides line up with TRBD1. The length of the CDR3 is 15 residues. CDR1 is LGHDT, CDR2 YNNKEL, per germline (reference sequence). The V and J ends lost 3 bases and 6 bases, in that order; junction bases with no gene match: 9. CDR3 loop: CASSHYRGKRHGYTF. The CDR3 DNA follows: TGTGCCAGCAGCCACTACAGGGGGAAAAGGCATGGCTACACCTTC.

The gene calls are TRBV2 and TRBJ2-7; 7 bases map to TRBD1. Germline CDR1 reads SNHLY; CDR2 reads FYNNEI. This CDR3 is built from 13 residues. The ends lost 7 bases at V and 4 bases at J; junction bases unmatched: 7. CDR3 amino acids: CASMSGGLYEQYF. The CDR3 bases are TGTGCCAGCATGTCAGGGGGTCTTTACGAGCAGTACTTC.

This clone has just one count. The rearrangement links TRBV5-1 to TRBJ2-5, with TRBD2 identical over 7 bases. Germline CDR1 reads SGHRS; CDR2 reads YFSETQ. The CDR3 totals 16 residues. Unmatched junction bases numbered 5, after V lost 0 bases and J lost 0 bases. The CDR3 sequence is CASSLGNSGYQETQYF. CDR3 coding DNA: TGCGCCAGCAGCTTGGGGAATAGCGGGTACCAAGAGACCCAGTACTTC.

The chain uses TRBV27 and TRBJ1-4, with D perhaps matching TRBD1 (6 bases). This CDR3 region has 15 residues. Germline CDR1 MNHEY, CDR2 SMNVEV (reference sequence). The V end was cut by 4 bases, the J end by 4 bases, with 13 bases between. CDR3 residues: CASSSLRGHNEKLFF. CDR3 coding DNA: TGTGCCAGCAGTTCCCTTCGGGGACATAATGAAAAACTGTTTTTT.

A single count supports this clone. CDR3: CASRISGQVGSQPQHF. CDR3 DNA: TGTGCCAGCAGGATATCTGGACAAGTGGGCTCTCAGCCCCAGCATTTT. This sequence joins TRBV2 and TRBJ1-5; perhaps TRBD1 as D (5 bases). V was pared by 6 bases and J by 6 bases, with 21 bases between. CDR1 is SNHLY and CDR2 is FYNNEI in the germline V gene. The CDR3 is made up of 16 amino acids.

This chain uses TRBV19 with TRBJ1-1; possibly TRBD1 for D (6 bases). The CDR3 is made up of 12 amino acids. V lost 5 bases and J lost 11, with 15 bases in between. Germline V gene sequence: CDR1 LNHDA, CDR2 SQIVND (reference sequence). This chain's CDR3 is CASSRLGAEAFF. In DNA form, the CDR3 reads TGTGCCAGTAGTCGTCTGGGGGCAGAGGCTTTCTTT.

The CDR3 DNA sequence: TGTGCCAGCAGTGAAAGACAGAAACAAGAGACCCAGTACTTC. Translation gives CASSERQKQETQYF. This rearrangement joins TRBV2 to TRBJ2-5; a possible D gene is TRBD1 (5 bases). This CDR3 spans 14 amino acids. Looked up from germline, CDR1 is SNHLY and CDR2 is FYNNEI. Between the trimmed V and J ends, which lost 2 bases and 2 bases, there was a span of 9 bases.

The chain combines TRBV27 with TRBJ2-1; TRBD2 matches 13 bases. J lost 10 bases, V lost 3 bases, and 12 bases had no gene match. CDR1 and CDR2 from the germline V gene are MNHEY and SMNVEV (reference sequence). This CDR3 spans 17 amino acids. CDR3 coding DNA: TGTGCCAGCAGTTTTACGGCACTAGCGGGGGGGGCCTGGGAGCAGTTCTTC. Its protein product is CASSFTALAGGAWEQFF.

The rearrangement uses TRBV27 and TRBJ2-7; 8 bases match TRBD1. Trimming removed 5 bases from V and 3 bases from J; junction bases left unmatched: 9. Germline CDR1 and CDR2: MNHEY and SMNVEV (reference sequence). This CDR3 is 15 amino acids long. The CDR3 coding sequence is TGTGCCAGCAGTCGAACCGCGGACAGGGACTACGAGCAGTACTTC. Encoded protein: CASSRTADRDYEQYF.

This chain links TRBV9 with TRBJ2-1, with 11 bases that match TRBD1. The V gene's germline CDR1 is SGDLS and CDR2 YYNGEE. This CDR3 has 15 residues. V gave up 2 bases and J gave up 4 bases; unmatched junction bases: 2. The CDR3, as DNA: TGTGCCAGCAGCGTTGGACAGGGGGCTTACAATGAGCAGTTCTTC. It is translated as CASSVGQGAYNEQFF.

The chain joins TRBV10-1 to TRBJ1-5, with a weak D call TRBD1 (6 bases). V lost 5 bases and J 3 bases, leaving 20 bases between the germline ends. The CDR3 consists of 17 residues. Per the germline V gene, CDR1 is WNHNN and CDR2 is SYGVQD (reference sequence). CDR3 sequence (DNA): TGCGCCAGCAGTCAAAGTAGGGGGAGCCTCCTCAATCAGCCCCAGCATTTT. This sequence encodes CASSQSRGSLLNQPQHF.